This T cell receptor beta chain was profiled in a study of early T cells in non-severe SARS-CoV-2 infection. TCRdb called the 5' RACE reads again in MiXCR, with one record for every CDR3 protein. The data contain around 48,000 distinct CDR3 sequences, around 14% of them singletons. Germline CDR1 and CDR2: MDHEN and SYDVKM. This CDR3 is built from 15 residues. The ends lost 4 bases at V and 4 bases at J; junction bases unmatched: 10. This sequence joins TRBV28 and TRBJ2-7; TRBD2 matches 7 bases. Sequencing was carried out using whole blood. This clonotype originated in an adult who was a healthcare worker with PCR-confirmed SARS-CoV-2 infection or an uninfected control (not recorded which). The CDR3 sequence is CASSSRAGKRYEQYF. The CDR3 DNA reads as TGTGCCAGCAGTTCCCGAGCGGGAAAGAGATACGAGCAGTACTTC.